This T cell receptor beta chain was profiled in a study of blood T cell repertoires in COVID-19. Study as a whole: Sample material is recorded as cDNA or gDNA derived from T cells, B-cell-depleted T cells, or PBMCs.

The germline V gene encodes CDR1 SGDLS and CDR2 YYNGEE. Trimming pared 0 bases from V and 3 bases from J, leaving 13 bases between. This CDR3 is built from 16 residues. Generated by immunoSEQ multiplex PCR, the TCRdb table keeps only in-frame clones and is missing some. The sample lists around 360,000 clones; 80% to 90% were seen once. Input material: peripheral blood. This rearrangement joins TRBV9 to TRBJ1-3; D uncertain. The receptor's source is a woman aged 25 to 39 with COVID-19, enrolled during active disease. CDR3 loop: CASSVEVKGLGNTIYF. The CDR3 nucleotides read TGTGCCAGCAGCGTAGAAGTTAAAGGACTTGGAAACACCATATATTTT.